This T cell receptor beta chain comes out of a study of breast tumors, draining lymph nodes, adjacent tissues (TCRdb year 2016). Concerning the study at large: Breast cancer patients provided tumor, adjacent nontumor tissue and axillary lymph nodes, and the study compared the TCR beta repertoires across these three sources. In human breast cancer, the study set out to assess how tumor, surrounding tissue and draining lymph node repertoires relate to one another and whether T cells might be exchanged between them.

Results the study describes overall, beyond this receptor: The study presented the conclusion that tumor T cells originate in lymph nodes as consistent with a hypothesis, not as something directly demonstrated. T-cell repertoire diversity in tumors was found to be lower than in lymph nodes but higher than in nontumor tissue, and preferential V and J gene usage was observed. Tumor and nontumor tissue repertoires were found to be significantly more similar in luminal-like than in basal-like breast cancer. The data were considered consistent with the idea that most tumor T cells come from the lymph node and then expand in tumor tissue.

Judged by its sample share, this clonotype qualifies as medium-sized (0.01 to 0.1%). It lacks a known antigen. No much larger clone exists at a distance of one base, and base qualities are not known. Adjacent samples were composed of nontumor breast tissue surrounding the tumor. Sequencing instrument: Illumina HiSeq 2000. TCR beta chain libraries were generated through multiplex PCR amplification. The amplified TCR beta chain products were analyzed by high-throughput sequencing. Clones were called with MiXCR by TCRdb after fastp trimmed the public reads at Q25, and only in-frame beta chains were retained. Identical CDR3 proteins give one entry, which carries the most common genes and DNA. For this sample there are around 15,000 distinct CDR3 sequences; around 49% appear just once. The ten biggest clones cover approximately 16% of the sample. The junction shows trimming of 8 bases on V and 0 bases on J, plus 13 bases between the germline ends. CDR1 is given as SGHVS and CDR2 as FQNEAQ, both from the germline V gene. The CDR3 runs 14 residues from the cysteine to the phenylalanine. The read is trimmed to its CDR3 DNA, 42 bases read in frame from base 1.

The receptor's source is a female donor with breast cancer. Some clones in this sample may be carry-over from other donors' samples. What was sequenced was tumor-adjacent breast tissue. The chain links TRBV7-8 with TRBJ2-5, with the D gene not confidently named. This receptor carries the CDR3 CASHISSHQETQYF. The nucleotide sequence reads TGTGCCAGCCATATCTCCAGCCACCAAGAGACCCAGTACTTC.